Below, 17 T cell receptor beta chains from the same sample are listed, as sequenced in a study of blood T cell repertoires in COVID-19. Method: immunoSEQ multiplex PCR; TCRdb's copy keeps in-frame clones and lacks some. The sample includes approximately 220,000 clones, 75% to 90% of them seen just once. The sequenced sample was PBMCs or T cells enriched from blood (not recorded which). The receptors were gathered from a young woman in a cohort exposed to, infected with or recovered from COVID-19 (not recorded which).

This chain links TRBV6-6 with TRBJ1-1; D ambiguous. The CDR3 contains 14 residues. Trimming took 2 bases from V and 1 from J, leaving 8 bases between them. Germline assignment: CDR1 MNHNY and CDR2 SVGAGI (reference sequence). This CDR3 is CASSYVTANTEAFF. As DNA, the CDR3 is TGTGCCAGCAGTTACGTAACAGCGAACACTGAAGCTTTCTTT.

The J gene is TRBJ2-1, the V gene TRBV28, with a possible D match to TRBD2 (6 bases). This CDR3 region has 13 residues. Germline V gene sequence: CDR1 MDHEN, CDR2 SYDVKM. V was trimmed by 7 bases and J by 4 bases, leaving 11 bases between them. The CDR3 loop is CASNPDYYNEQFF. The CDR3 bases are TGTGCCAGCAATCCGGACTATTACAATGAGCAGTTCTTC.

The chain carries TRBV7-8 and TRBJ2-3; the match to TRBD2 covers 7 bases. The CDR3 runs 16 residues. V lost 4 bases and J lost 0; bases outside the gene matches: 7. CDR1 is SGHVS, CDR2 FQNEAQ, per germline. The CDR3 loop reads CASSSPSGTSTDTQYF. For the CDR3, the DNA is TGTGCCAGCAGCTCCCCTAGCGGTACTAGCACAGATACGCAGTATTTT. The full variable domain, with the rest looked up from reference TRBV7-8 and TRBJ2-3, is GAGVSQSPRYKVAKRGQDVALRCDPISGHVSLFWYQQALGQGPEFLTYFQNEAQLDKSGLPSDRFFAERPEGSVSTLKIQRTQQEDSAVYLCASSSPSGTSTDTQYFGPGTRLTVL.

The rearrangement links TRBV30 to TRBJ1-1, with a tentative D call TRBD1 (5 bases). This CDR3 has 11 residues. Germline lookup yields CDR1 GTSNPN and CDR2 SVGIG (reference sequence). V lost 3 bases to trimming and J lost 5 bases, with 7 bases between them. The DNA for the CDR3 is TGTGCCTGGAGGGGGGGTACTGAAGCTTTCTTT. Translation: CAWRGGTEAFF.

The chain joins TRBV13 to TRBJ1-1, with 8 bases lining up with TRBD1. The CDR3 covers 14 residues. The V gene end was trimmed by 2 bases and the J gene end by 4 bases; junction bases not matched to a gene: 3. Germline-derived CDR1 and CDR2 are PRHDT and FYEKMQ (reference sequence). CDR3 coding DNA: TGTGCCAGCAGCTTACTCGACAGGGGCACTGAAGCTTTCTTT. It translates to CASSLLDRGTEAFF.

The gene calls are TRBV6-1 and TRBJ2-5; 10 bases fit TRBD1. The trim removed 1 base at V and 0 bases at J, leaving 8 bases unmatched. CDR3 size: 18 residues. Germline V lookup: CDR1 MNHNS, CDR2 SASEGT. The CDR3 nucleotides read TGTGCCAGCAGTGAAGAGACAGGGGGCTGGGCATACCAAGAGACCCAGTACTTC. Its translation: CASSEETGGWAYQETQYF.

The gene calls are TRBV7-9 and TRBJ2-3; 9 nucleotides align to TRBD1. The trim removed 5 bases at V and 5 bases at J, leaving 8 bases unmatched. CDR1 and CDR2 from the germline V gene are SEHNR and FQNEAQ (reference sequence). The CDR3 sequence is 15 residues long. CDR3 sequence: CASSLPGTGRDTQYF. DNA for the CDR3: TGTGCCAGCAGCCTTCCCGGGACAGGGAGAGATACGCAGTATTTT.

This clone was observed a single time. The CDR3 DNA follows: TGCGCCAGGGCCGGGACTAGCGGGAGTTTCCCCGGGGAGCTGTTTTTT. Its protein is CARAGTSGSFPGELFF. J is TRBJ2-2 and V is TRBV10-2; 14 positions match TRBD2. The V gene end was trimmed by 9 bases and the J gene end by 6 bases; junction bases not matched to a gene: 9. The CDR3 loop spans 16 amino acids. In germline, CDR1 is WSHSY, CDR2 SAAADI.

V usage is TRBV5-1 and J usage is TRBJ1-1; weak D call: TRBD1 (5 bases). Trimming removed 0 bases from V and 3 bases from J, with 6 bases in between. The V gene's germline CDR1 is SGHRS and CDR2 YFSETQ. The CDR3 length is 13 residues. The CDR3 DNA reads TGCGCCAGCAGCTTGGGCAGGGACACTGAAGCTTTCTTT. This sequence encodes CASSLGRDTEAFF.

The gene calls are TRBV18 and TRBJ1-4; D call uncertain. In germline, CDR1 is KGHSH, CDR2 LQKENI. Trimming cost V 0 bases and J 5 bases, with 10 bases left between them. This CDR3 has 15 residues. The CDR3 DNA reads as TGTGCCAGCTCACCACCTTCCCAGTTAAATGAAAAACTGTTTTTT. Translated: CASSPPSQLNEKLFF. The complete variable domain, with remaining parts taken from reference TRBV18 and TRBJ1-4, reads NAGVMQNPRHLVRRRGQEARLRCSPMKGHSHVYWYRQLPEEGLKFMVYLQKENIIDESGMPKERFSAEFPKEGPSILRIQQVVRGDSAAYFCASSPPSQLNEKLFFGSGTQLSVL.

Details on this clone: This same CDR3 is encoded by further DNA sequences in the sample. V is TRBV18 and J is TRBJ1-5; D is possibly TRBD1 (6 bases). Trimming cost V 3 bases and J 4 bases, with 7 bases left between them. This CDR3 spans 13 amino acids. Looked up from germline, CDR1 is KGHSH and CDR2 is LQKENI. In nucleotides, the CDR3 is TGTGCCAGCTCACCGGACAGAAATCAGCCCCAGCATTTT. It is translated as CASSPDRNQPQHF.

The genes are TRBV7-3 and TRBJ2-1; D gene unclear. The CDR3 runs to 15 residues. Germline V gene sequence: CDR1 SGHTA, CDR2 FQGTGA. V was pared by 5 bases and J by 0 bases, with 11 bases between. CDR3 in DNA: TGTGCCAGCAGCCCCGACACGAGCTCCTACAATGAGCAGTTCTTC. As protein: CASSPDTSSYNEQFF.

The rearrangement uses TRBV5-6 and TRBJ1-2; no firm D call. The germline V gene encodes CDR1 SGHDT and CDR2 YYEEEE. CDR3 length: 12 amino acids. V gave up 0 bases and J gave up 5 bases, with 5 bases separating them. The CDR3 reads CASSLAIYGYTF. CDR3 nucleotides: TGTGCCAGCAGCTTGGCTATTTATGGCTACACCTTC.

The CDR3 coding sequence is TGCAGTGCTAGGACAGGTATTGAAGCTTTCTTT. Protein sequence: CSARTGIEAFF. The chain couples TRBV20-1 to TRBJ1-1; TRBD1 is a possible D gene (6 bases). CDR3 length: 11 residues. Between the trimmed V and J ends, which lost 3 bases and 7 bases, there was a span of 9 bases. Per germline, CDR1 DFQATT and CDR2 SNEGSKA (reference sequence).

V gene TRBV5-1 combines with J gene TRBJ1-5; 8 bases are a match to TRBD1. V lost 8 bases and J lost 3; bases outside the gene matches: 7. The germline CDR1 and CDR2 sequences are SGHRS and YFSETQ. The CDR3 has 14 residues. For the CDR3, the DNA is TGCGCCAGGGGACAGGACTCCTTCAATCAGCCCCAGCATTTT. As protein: CARGQDSFNQPQHF.

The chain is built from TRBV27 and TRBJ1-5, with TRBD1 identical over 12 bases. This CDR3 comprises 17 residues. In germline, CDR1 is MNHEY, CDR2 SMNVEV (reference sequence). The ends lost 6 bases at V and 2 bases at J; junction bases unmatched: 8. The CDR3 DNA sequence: TGTGCCAGCAGAACCGGGACAGGGGGCTTGGGCAATCAGCCCCAGCATTTT. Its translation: CASRTGTGGLGNQPQHF.

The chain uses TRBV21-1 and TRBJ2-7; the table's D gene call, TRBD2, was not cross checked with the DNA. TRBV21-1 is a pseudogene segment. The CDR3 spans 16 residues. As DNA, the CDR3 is TGTGCCAGCAGCACCGGGACTAGCGGGGCGCCCTACGAGCAGTACTTC. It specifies CASSTGTSGAPYEQYF.